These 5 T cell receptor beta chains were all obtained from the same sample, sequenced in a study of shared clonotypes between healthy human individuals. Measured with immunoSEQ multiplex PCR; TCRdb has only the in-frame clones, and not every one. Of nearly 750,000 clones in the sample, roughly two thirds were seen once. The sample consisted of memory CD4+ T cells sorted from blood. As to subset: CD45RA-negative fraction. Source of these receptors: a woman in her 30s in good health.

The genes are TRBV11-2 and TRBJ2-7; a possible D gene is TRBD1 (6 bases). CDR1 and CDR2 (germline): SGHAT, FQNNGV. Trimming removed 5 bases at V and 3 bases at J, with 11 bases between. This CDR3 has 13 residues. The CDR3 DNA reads TGTGCCAGCAGCCGTGACAGGAACTACGAGCAGTACTTC. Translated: CASSRDRNYEQYF.

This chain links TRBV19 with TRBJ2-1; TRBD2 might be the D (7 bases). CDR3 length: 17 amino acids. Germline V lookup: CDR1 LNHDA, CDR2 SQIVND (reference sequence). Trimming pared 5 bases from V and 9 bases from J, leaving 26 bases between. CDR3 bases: TGTGCCAGTAGTCCCCGGGGGGCGGGATCTAAGAGGGGTGAGCAGTTCTTC. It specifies CASSPRGAGSKRGEQFF.

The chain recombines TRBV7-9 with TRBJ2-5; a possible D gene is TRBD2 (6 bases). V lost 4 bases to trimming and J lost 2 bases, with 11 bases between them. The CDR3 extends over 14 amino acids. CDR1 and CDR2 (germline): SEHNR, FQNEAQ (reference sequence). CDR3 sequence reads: CASSSWREQETQYF. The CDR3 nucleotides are TGTGCCAGCAGCTCCTGGCGGGAACAAGAGACCCAGTACTTC. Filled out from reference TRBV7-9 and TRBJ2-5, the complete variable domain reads DTGVSQNPRHKITKRGQNVTFRCDPISEHNRLYWYRQTLGQGPEFLTYFQNEAQLEKSRLLSDRFSAERPKGSFSTLEIQRTEQGDSAMYLCASSSWREQETQYFGPGTRLLVL.

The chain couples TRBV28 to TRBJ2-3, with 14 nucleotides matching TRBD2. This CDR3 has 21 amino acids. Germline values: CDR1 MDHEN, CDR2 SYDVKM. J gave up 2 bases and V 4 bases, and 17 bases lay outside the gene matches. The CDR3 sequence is CASSSWGSGQTSGRATDTQYF. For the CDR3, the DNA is TGTGCCAGCAGTTCCTGGGGGTCGGGACAGACTAGCGGGAGGGCCACAGATACGCAGTATTTT.

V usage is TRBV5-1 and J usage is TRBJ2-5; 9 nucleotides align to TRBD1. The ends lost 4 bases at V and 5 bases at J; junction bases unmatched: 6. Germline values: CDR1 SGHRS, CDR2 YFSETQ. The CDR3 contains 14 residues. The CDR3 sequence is CASSPGQGGETQYF. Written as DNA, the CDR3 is TGCGCCAGCAGCCCGGGACAGGGAGGTGAGACCCAGTACTTC.